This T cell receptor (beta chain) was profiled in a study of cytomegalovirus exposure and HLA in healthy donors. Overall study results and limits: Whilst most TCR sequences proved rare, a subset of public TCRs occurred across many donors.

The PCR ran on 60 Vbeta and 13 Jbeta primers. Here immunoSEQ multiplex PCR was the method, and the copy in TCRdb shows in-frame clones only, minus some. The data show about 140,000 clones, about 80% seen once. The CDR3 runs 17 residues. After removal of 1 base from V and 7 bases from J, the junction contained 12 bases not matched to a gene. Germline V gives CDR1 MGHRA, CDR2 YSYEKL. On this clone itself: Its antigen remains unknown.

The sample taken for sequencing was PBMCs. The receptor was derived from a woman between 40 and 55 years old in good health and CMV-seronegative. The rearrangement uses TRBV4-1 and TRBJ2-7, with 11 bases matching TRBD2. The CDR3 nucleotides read TGCGCCAGCAGCCAAGGACTAGCGGGACCACTTCGTCATGAGCAGTACTTC. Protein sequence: CASSQGLAGPLRHEQYF.